One T cell receptor beta chain is described in this entry. The sample originates from a study of cytomegalovirus exposure and HLA in healthy donors. Germline V CDR1 and CDR2: MGHRA, YSYEKL. The CDR3 extends over 15 amino acids. V lost 2 bases to trimming and J lost 3 bases, with 10 bases between them. The data were produced by immunoSEQ multiplex PCR, yet TCRdb's version contains in-frame clones alone and is incomplete. Of about 98,000 clones detected, over 75% appear once; the ten largest clones hold 6% to 6.5%. This chain uses TRBV4-1 with TRBJ2-2, with a tentative D call TRBD2 (5 bases). This clonotype originated in a young man in good health and CMV-seropositive. What was sequenced was PBMCs. This chain's CDR3 is CASSQLGGYTGELFF. Written as DNA, the CDR3 is TGCGCCAGCAGCCAACTTGGCGGGTACACCGGGGAGCTGTTTTTT.